The 16 T cell receptor beta chains in this list originate from one sample, sequenced in a study of cytotoxic CD8 clonotypes in ibrutinib-treated CLL. The data were produced by immunoSEQ multiplex PCR, yet TCRdb's version contains in-frame clones alone and is incomplete. This sample yields about 14,000 clones, of which about 64% are seen a single time; roughly two fifths belongs to the top ten. Specimen: PBMCs, collected before ibrutinib treatment. These receptors originate from a human donor with chronic lymphocytic leukemia.

In the case of this clone: One junction end disagrees with the germline gene, perhaps due to a read error. This chain connects TRBV7-7 to TRBJ2-1; the D call may be TRBD1 or TRBD2 (7 bases each). Germline-derived CDR1 and CDR2 are SSHAT and FNYEAQ (reference sequence). The length of the CDR3 is 13 residues. The CDR3 coding sequence is TGTGCTAGCAGCCCCGCAGGGGGGGCGGGGCAGTTCTTC. Translated, it gives CASSPAGGAGQFF.

This clone has just a few counts. Relative to the germline gene, one junction end is altered; a read error may explain this. This rearrangement joins TRBV7-7 to TRBJ2-2; no definite D call. CDR3 length: 13 residues. In germline, CDR1 is SSHAT, CDR2 FNYEAQ (reference sequence). The DNA of the CDR3 is TGTGCTAGCAGCTCTCAACCGAACGGGGAGCTGTTTTTT. It codes for CASSSQPNGELFF.

A few counts support this clone. The chain carries TRBV29-1 and TRBJ2-2, with 7 bases fitting TRBD2. V gave up 7 bases and J gave up 3 bases; unmatched junction bases: 17. Germline lookup yields CDR1 SQVTM and CDR2 ANQGSEA. The CDR3 loop spans 17 amino acids. CDR3 in amino acids: CSALGPTSGDHTGELFF. Written as DNA, the CDR3 is TGCAGCGCTCTAGGTCCGACGAGCGGGGACCACACCGGGGAGCTGTTTTTT.

The rearrangement links TRBV7-9 to TRBJ1-2; D gene unclear. Germline V gene data show CDR1 as SEHNR and CDR2 as FQNEAQ (reference sequence). The CDR3 runs to 14 residues. V lost 2 bases and J lost 4, with 11 bases in between. The CDR3 DNA follows: TGTGCCAGCAGCTTACGAGACTTGGGCTATGGCTACACCTTC. This translates into CASSLRDLGYGYTF.

This clone has a handful of counts. The V call is TRBV6-1, the J call TRBJ1-4; no reliable D call. This CDR3 is built from 13 residues. Germline V lookup: CDR1 MNHNS, CDR2 SASEGT. V was cut by 7 bases and J by 8 bases, with 14 bases left in between. For the CDR3, the DNA is TGTGCCAGCATTGGGCCTATCGGGGAAAAACTGTTTTTT. The encoded protein is CASIGPIGEKLFF.

This clone is a singleton in its sample. This likely reflects a read error, since a far larger clone is one base away. This chain connects TRBV7-9 to TRBJ2-7, with D uncertain. Germline V gives CDR1 SEHNR, CDR2 FQNEAQ (reference sequence). The CDR3 runs 11 residues. V was clipped by 7 bases and J by 2 bases, with 6 bases between them. The CDR3 reads CASTSAYEQYF. Here the CDR3 DNA reads TGTGCCAGCACTAGTGCCTACGAGCAGTACTTC.

In this sample, this clone turned up a few times. V is TRBV5-1 and J is TRBJ1-1; the D gene is possibly TRBD1 (5 bases). The CDR3 runs 15 residues. V lost 6 bases and J 0 bases, leaving 15 bases between the germline ends. CDR1 is SGHRS, CDR2 YFSETQ, per germline. CDR3 DNA sequence: TGCGCCAGCACGTCCAGGCCGGGGGTGAACACTGAAGCTTTCTTT. Its protein is CASTSRPGVNTEAFF.

A remark on this clone: One end of the junction varies from germline; a read error may be responsible. The sample carries other DNA sequences with the same CDR3. V usage is TRBV29-1 and J usage is TRBJ1-2, with 10 bases lining up with TRBD1. The CDR3 runs to 13 residues. Germline V CDR1 and CDR2: SQVTM, ANQGSEA. CDR3 region: CSVDGQGDYGYTF. CDR3 coding DNA: TGCAGCGTTGACGGACAGGGGGACTATGGTTACACCTTC.

The genes are TRBV30 and TRBJ1-6, with D unclear. Germline CDR1 GTSNPN, CDR2 SVGIG (reference sequence). The V end was cut by 1 base, the J end by 8 bases, with 12 bases between. The CDR3 sequence is 14 residues long. CDR3 sequence: CAWSARGGDSPLHF. The CDR3 nucleotides are TGTGCCTGGAGTGCCCGAGGCGGTGATTCACCCCTCCACTTT.

The chain recombines TRBV19 with TRBJ1-5, with D possibly being TRBD1 (6 bases). Germline CDR1 reads LNHDA; CDR2 reads SQIVND (reference sequence). CDR3 size: 15 residues. The ends were cut back, 0 bases at V and 7 bases at J, with 13 bases in the middle. CDR3 sequence: CASSIDLAGVQPQHF. The DNA of the CDR3 is TGTGCCAGTAGTATAGATCTGGCAGGGGTGCAGCCCCAGCATTTT.

The CDR3 sequence: CASSFTGIYEQYF. The CDR3 region has the DNA TGTGCCAGCAGCTTCACGGGAATCTACGAGCAGTACTTC. The J gene is TRBJ2-7, the V gene TRBV5-5; TRBD2 might be the D (5 bases). Germline loops: CDR1 SGHKS, CDR2 YYEKEE (reference sequence). Trimming shortened V by 2 bases and J by 3 bases, and 9 bases separated the two germline ends. The CDR3 spans 13 residues.

This clone came up a few times. The chain combines TRBV5-4 with TRBJ1-4; the D is unclear. The CDR3 loop spans 13 amino acids. Deletions cut 5 bases from V and 1 base from J, with 6 bases between. CDR1 and CDR2 (germline): SGHNT, YYREEE (reference sequence). This CDR3 is CASRPGTNEKLFF. The CDR3 DNA reads as TGTGCCAGCAGACCAGGAACTAATGAAAAACTGTTTTTT.

The gene calls are TRBV2 and TRBJ1-5; D might be TRBD1 (5 bases). The CDR3 contains 14 residues. The ends were cut back, 2 bases at V and 7 bases at J, with 12 bases in the middle. CDR1 is SNHLY and CDR2 is FYNNEI in the germline V gene. CDR3: CASSELAGLQPQHF. Written as DNA, the CDR3 is TGTGCCAGCAGTGAATTGGCAGGGTTACAGCCCCAGCATTTT. Filled out from reference TRBV2 and TRBJ1-5, the complete variable domain reads EPEVTQTPSHQVTQMGQEVILRCVPISNHLYFYWYRQILGQKVEFLVSFYNNEISEKSEIFDDQFSVERPDGSNFTLKIRSTKLEDSAMYFCASSELAGLQPQHFGDGTRLSIL.

The chain carries TRBV5-4 and TRBJ1-1; a possible D gene is TRBD1 (5 bases). Trimming shortened V by 0 bases and J by 1 base, and 13 bases separated the two germline ends. The germline V gene has CDR1 SGHNT and CDR2 YYREEE (reference sequence). CDR3 size: 16 residues. The CDR3 reads CASSLELFQGNTEAFF. CDR3 DNA sequence: TGTGCCAGCAGCTTGGAGTTGTTCCAGGGGAACACTGAAGCTTTCTTT.

This clone was seen only a few times. The chain links TRBV4-1 to TRBJ1-3; 7 bases map to TRBD1. The CDR3 covers 15 residues. The germline V gene encodes CDR1 MGHRA and CDR2 YSYEKL. The V segment lost 4 bases and the J segment 0 bases; nucleotides outside the gene matches: 3. The CDR3 loop is CASSPRQGSGNTIYF. The CDR3 nucleotides are TGCGCCAGCAGCCCCCGACAGGGCTCTGGAAACACCATATATTTT.

The chain links TRBV2 to TRBJ2-1; D is possibly TRBD1 (5 bases). CDR3 size: 13 residues. Germline CDR1 SNHLY, CDR2 FYNNEI. Trimming left V 10 bases short and J 9 bases short, with 19 bases between. The DNA for the CDR3 is TGTGCCATTACCGGCCAGGGAATCCGTGAGCAGTTCTTC. It yields the protein CAITGQGIREQFF.